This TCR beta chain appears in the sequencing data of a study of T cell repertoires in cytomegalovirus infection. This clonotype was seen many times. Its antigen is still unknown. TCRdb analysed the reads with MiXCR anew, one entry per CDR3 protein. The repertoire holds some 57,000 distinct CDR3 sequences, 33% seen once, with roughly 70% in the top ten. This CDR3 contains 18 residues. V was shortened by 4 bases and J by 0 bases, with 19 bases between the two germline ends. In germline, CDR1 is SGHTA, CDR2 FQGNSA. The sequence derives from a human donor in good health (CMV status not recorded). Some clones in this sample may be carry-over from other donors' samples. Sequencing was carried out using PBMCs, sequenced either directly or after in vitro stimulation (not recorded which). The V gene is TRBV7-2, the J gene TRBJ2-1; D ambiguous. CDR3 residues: CASSYDLWVVRSYNEQFF. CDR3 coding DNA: TGTGCCAGCAGCTACGATTTATGGGTGGTCCGCTCCTACAATGAGCAGTTCTTC.